Given below is one TCR beta chain in context. CDR1 and CDR2 from the germline V gene are SGHDT and YYEEEE. Trimming took off 0 bases at V and 2 bases at J, with 8 bases between the two ends. This CDR3 spans 14 amino acids. This entry belongs to a study of PD-L1 blockade in urothelial cancer. The wider study: Once treatment had started, blood was analyzed at 3 weeks (second dose) and again at 6 weeks. Median blood clonality was about 0.081, with about 81,000 unique TCRs.

A spike-in of synthetic TCR analog templates was added to each PCR. Using immunoSEQ multiplex PCR, the repertoire was profiled, and TCRdb retains in-frame clones only, with some absent. The table records more than 40,000 clones, more than 75% of them present only once. Described time point: pretreatment peripheral blood. Individual patients had between 1 and 8 samples, taken pretreatment and on-treatment. The sample consisted of PBMCs, taken around atezolizumab (anti-PD-L1) treatment. The clonotype comes from a man between 45 and 60 years old with urothelial cancer. The rearrangement uses TRBV5-6 and TRBJ1-2; TRBD1 is a possible D gene (5 bases). The CDR3 DNA follows: TGTGCCAGCAGCTTGGACAGACAGAACTATGGCTACACCTTC. It yields the protein CASSLDRQNYGYTF.